The rows below give T cell receptor beta chains drawn from one sample of a study of blood T cells in healthy people across ages. TCRdb processed the 5' RACE reads anew with MiXCR; each CDR3 protein has one entry. The sample consists of over 1.5 million distinct CDR3 sequences, about 50% of them appearing once. Sequencing was carried out using blood. All receptors come from a middle-aged woman in good health. Both conserved end residues are part of each CDR3. Each record gives: D gene, clone size, J gene, V gene, CDR3 DNA, CDR3 protein. D genes are given only for firm matches. Only part of the rows carry a size: once, few, many, or a class if the clone is expanded.

TRBD1,-,TRBJ1-4,TRBV3-1,TGTGCCAGCAGCCGGGGGACCAGGGGGACTAATGAAAAACTGTTTTTT,CASSRGTRGTNEKLFF
TRBD1,-,TRBJ2-3,TRBV27,TGTGCCAGCAGTTTAGATCCCGGGACAGGAAGCACAGATACGCAGTATTTT,CASSLDPGTGSTDTQYF
-,once,TRBJ2-3,TRBV24-1,TGTGCCACCAGTGATTTGTACCGGGGCGCGACCACAGATACGCAGTATTTT,CATSDLYRGATTDTQYF
-,many,TRBJ2-1,TRBV4-1,TGCGCCAGCAGCCAAGAATCAGTCGGGGGCTACAATGAGCAGTTCTTC,CASSQESVGGYNEQFF
-,-,TRBJ1-5,TRBV6-5,TGTGCCAGCAGCTCTCGAGGGGAGGTGTATAGCAATCAGCCCCAGCATTTT,CASSSRGEVYSNQPQHF
-,few,TRBJ2-3,TRBV4-3,TGCGCCAGCAGCCAAGAGATCCTGGAGGGGGGCACAGATACGCAGTATTTT,CASSQEILEGGTDTQYF
TRBD1,-,TRBJ2-4,TRBV7-2,TGTGCCAGCAGCCACGACAGGGGCAACATTCAGTACTTC,CASSHDRGNIQYF
TRBD1,few,TRBJ1-2,TRBV10-3,TGTGCCATCAGTGCCTCGGGACAGGCCATCCCGCCCTATGGCTACACCTTC,CAISASGQAIPPYGYTF
-,many,TRBJ2-6,TRBV29-1,TGCAGCGTTGGACAGTCTGGGGCCAACGTCCTGACTTTC,CSVGQSGANVLTF
TRBD2,-,TRBJ2-5,TRBV6-2/TRBV6-3,TGTGCCAGCAGGGGACTAGCGACGGTGGAGACCCAGTACTTC,CASRGLATVETQYF
-,-,TRBJ1-2,TRBV7-2,TGTGCCAGCAGCTTATTCCTAGCGGGGGCAGGTGGCTACACCTTC,CASSLFLAGAGGYTF
-,-,TRBJ1-5,TRBV6-2/TRBV6-3,TGTGCCAGCAGCCGCGACAGTCGCAATCAGCCCCAGCATTTT,CASSRDSRNQPQHF
-,few,TRBJ1-6,TRBV10-3,TGTGCCATCAGACCGGGACCGGTTAATTCACCCCTCCACTTT,CAIRPGPVNSPLHF
-,-,TRBJ1-2,TRBV6-5,TGTGCCAGCAGTCCAGGACAGCAGCGTCCAATCTATGGCTACACCTTC,CASSPGQQRPIYGYTF
TRBD1,-,TRBJ1-4,TRBV5-1,TGCGCCAGCAGCTTGGACCCACAGGGGAAGGGAGATGAAAAACTGTTTTTT,CASSLDPQGKGDEKLFF
-,-,TRBJ2-5,TRBV24-1,TGTGCCACCAGTGAGTGGGGCGAGGAGACCCAGTACTTC,CATSEWGEETQYF
-,few,TRBJ2-5,TRBV15,TGTGCCACCAGCAGAGATGGAAATAGGGGCGAGACCCAGTACTTC,CATSRDGNRGETQYF
-,-,TRBJ1-2,TRBV6-2/TRBV6-3,TGTGCCAGCAGTAACCCCGAGGACACCTATGGCTACACCTTC,CASSNPEDTYGYTF
TRBD1,-,TRBJ2-4,TRBV3-1,TGTGCCTCACGAGGACAGGGTTATATTCAGTACTTC,CASRGQGYIQYF
TRBD2,-,TRBJ2-1,TRBV7-2,TGTGCCAGCAACCCATTAGCGGGGGGCCCCTACAATGAGCAGTTCTTC,CASNPLAGGPYNEQFF
-,-,TRBJ2-1,TRBV6-2/TRBV6-3,TGTGCCAGCAGTCCCGTCCGGGCCCGAAGTTACAATGAGCAGTTCTTC,CASSPVRARSYNEQFF
-,-,TRBJ1-4,TRBV28,TGTGCCAGCAGACAGGGAGTTGAAAAACTGTTTTTT,CASRQGVEKLFF
-,-,TRBJ2-7,TRBV25-1,TGTGCCAGCAGTGAATCGGGGGTGGGTTCCTACGAGCAGTACTTC,CASSESGVGSYEQYF
TRBD1,-,TRBJ1-5,TRBV28,TGTGCCAGCACTGAGACAGGGTTTAATCAGCCCCAGCATTTT,CASTETGFNQPQHF
-,-,TRBJ1-2,TRBV20-1,TGCAGTGCTAGAAAGGACAGAAATCACTATGGCTACACCTTC,CSARKDRNHYGYTF
TRBD1,-,TRBJ1-1,TRBV29-1,TGCAGCGTTGGGCACAGGGGGAACACTGAAGCTTTCTTT,CSVGHRGNTEAFF
TRBD2,-,TRBJ2-1,TRBV6-2/TRBV6-3,TGTGCCAGCAGTTACTGGGACGCGGGGGGCAATGAGCAGTTCTTC,CASSYWDAGGNEQFF
-,-,TRBJ2-3,TRBV25-1,TGTGCCAGCAGTGACCTGGTCCAGGGGACGCAGTATTTT,CASSDLVQGTQYF
-,once,TRBJ2-1,TRBV2,TGTGCCACCGAGAGGGGGGCAAATGAGCAGTTCTTC,CATERGANEQFF
-,many,TRBJ2-5,TRBV9,TGTGCCAGCAGTGTCAACCAAGAGACCCAGTACTTC,CASSVNQETQYF
-,-,TRBJ2-6,TRBV19,TGTGCCAGTAGTATAGGGATGACAGGAACTGGGGCCAACGTCCTGACTTTC,CASSIGMTGTGANVLTF
TRBD1,few,TRBJ2-7,TRBV7-2,TGTGCCAGCAGCTTTTCAGACAGGGGCCACGAGCAGTACTTC,CASSFSDRGHEQYF
TRBD1,-,TRBJ2-5,TRBV12-3/TRBV12-4,TGTGCCAGCAGGAACAGGGGGGAAGAGACCCAGTACTTC,CASRNRGEETQYF
TRBD1,-,TRBJ1-2,TRBV13,TGTGCCAGCAGCCCTCGGACAGGGGCCAACCATGGCTACACCTTC,CASSPRTGANHGYTF
-,-,TRBJ1-1,TRBV29-1,TGCAGCGTTAAGGAAAACACTGAAGCTTTCTTT,CSVKENTEAFF
TRBD2,-,TRBJ2-1,TRBV11-2,TGTGCCAGCAGCTTTATCCTAGCGGGGGAGCCGCAGGAGCAGTTCTTC,CASSFILAGEPQEQFF
TRBD1,-,TRBJ1-1,TRBV6-2/TRBV6-3,TGTGCCAGCACCTTAGCGACAGGGGGCCTTTTTGAAGCTTTCTTT,CASTLATGGLFEAFF
TRBD1,-,TRBJ2-7,TRBV29-1,TGCAGCGGTGGTGGGGACAGGGGTTACGAGCAGTACTTC,CSGGGDRGYEQYF
-,-,TRBJ2-7,TRBV6-2/TRBV6-3,TGTGCCAGCAGTATTACCCGGGACACCCTATCCTACGAGCAGTACTTC,CASSITRDTLSYEQYF
TRBD2,-,TRBJ2-1,TRBV7-9,TGTGCCAGCAGCCACGGGACTAGCGGGAGTGAATATGAGCAGTTCTTC,CASSHGTSGSEYEQFF
-,-,TRBJ2-1,TRBV29-1,TGCAGCGTTGACCGCGCGGGGCAAGGCAATGAGCAGTTCTTC,CSVDRAGQGNEQFF
TRBD2,few,TRBJ2-7,TRBV6-2/TRBV6-3,TGTGCCAGCAGCCAAACTAGCGGGATCTACGAGCAGTACTTC,CASSQTSGIYEQYF
TRBD2,few,TRBJ2-1,TRBV5-1,TGCGCCAGCAGCCTCCGGGACTACCCATCCCATGAGCAGTTCTTC,CASSLRDYPSHEQFF
-,-,TRBJ2-3,TRBV6-2/TRBV6-3,TGTGCCAGCAGTTACGCGCCAGACACTAGCACAGATACGCAGTATTTT,CASSYAPDTSTDTQYF
TRBD2,-,TRBJ2-3,TRBV27,TGTGCCAGCAGTTCGGGGATCGCGGGGGGCCCGTGGTATTTT,CASSSGIAGGPWYF